Sequencing of this T cell receptor beta chain was carried out in a study of PD-1 blockade in classical Hodgkin lymphoma. Study conclusions and caveats: According to reports, newly diagnosed patients had lower baseline TCR diversity than healthy donors, and relapsed/refractory patients had lower baseline TCR diversity still. There was a significant rise in CD4+ TCR diversity by C4D1, with no such rise for CD8+.

Clones were sequenced by immunoSEQ multiplex PCR, and TCRdb holds only the in-frame ones, with some missing. This sample has approximately 44,000 clones; roughly three quarters occur once, and the top ten carry 20% to 25%. The V and J ends lost 4 bases and 3 bases, in that order; junction bases with no gene match: 3. Germline loops: CDR1 SGHTA, CDR2 FQGNSA. The CDR3 consists of 14 residues. Notes on this clone: Its antigen is as yet unknown.

Exposure to brentuximab vedotin varied, and each patient had relapsed following autologous stem cell transplantation. Complete response, partial response or progressive disease constituted the best response categories observed. This chain uses TRBV7-2 with TRBJ2-7; 10 positions match TRBD2. Sequencing was performed on peripheral blood mononuclear cells (PBMCs), taken at baseline. The TCR comes from a human donor with classical Hodgkin lymphoma. CDR3 DNA: TGTGCCAGCAGCTCCGGGACTAGCGACTACGAGCAGTACTTC. This gives the protein CASSSGTSDYEQYF.